This TCR beta chain was identified in a study of regulatory T cells in long-lasting Graves disease. CDR3 length: 13 residues. V lost 4 bases and J lost 6; bases outside the gene matches: 7. Germline V lookup: CDR1 SGHRS, CDR2 YFSETQ. As for time point: newly diagnosed GD, antithyroid drugs for less than 3 months. There was RNA extracted from PBMCs, and the TCR library was made from it. The patients were drawn from one endocrinology department in Xi'an, China. Notes on this clonotype: The antigen remains undetermined.

iRepertoire HTBI primers and Arm-PCR of CDR3 regions built TCR beta libraries. One entry per CDR3 protein results from TCRdb running MiXCR on the multiplex PCR reads. The sample yields fewer than 350,000 distinct CDR3 sequences, about 20% seen once. The study's findings and limits: Repertoires from persistent disease leaned toward TRBV28, TRBJ1-2 and TRBJ2-5. Owing to a sample size that was small, accuracy may have been reduced.

The sequence came from a female donor with Graves disease. The V gene is TRBV5-1, the J gene TRBJ2-7, with 7 bases that match TRBD1. This material consisted of peripheral blood mononuclear cells (PBMCs), taken at new diagnosis, from a patient treated with antithyroid drugs. In nucleotides, the CDR3 is TGCGCCAGCAGCGACCCGGGACAGATCGAGCAGTACTTC. Translating gives CASSDPGQIEQYF. Full variable domain (outside the CDR3, taken from reference TRBV5-1 and TRBJ2-7): KAGVTQTPRYLIKTRGQQVTLSCSPISGHRSVSWYQQTPGQGLQFLFEYFSETQRNKGNFPGRFSGRQFSNSRSEMNVSTLELGDSALYLCASSDPGQIEQYFGPGTRLTVT.